A selection of T cell receptor beta chains follows, all from one sample in a study of long-term antiretroviral therapy in people with HIV. The repertoire was sequenced with immunoSEQ multiplex PCR; TCRdb's copy has only in-frame clones and lacks some. Here the sample spans fewer than 40,000 clones, roughly 80% being singletons. Sample: unsorted PBMCs, taken 3.4 years after starting antiretroviral therapy. These receptors all stem from a man aged 25 to 40 with HIV. Each CDR3 is given with its conserved first and last residue. A D gene is named only where the DNA matches it firmly. A row's size may be missing; if present it is once, few, many or a size class.

d_gene,v_gene,j_gene,abundance,CDR3aa,CDR3nt
TRBD2,TRBV27,TRBJ2-1,-,CASSLRSGRYSYNEQFF,TGTGCCAGCAGTTTGAGGAGCGGGAGGTATTCCTACAATGAGCAGTTCTTC
TRBD1,TRBV7-9,TRBJ1-2,-,CASSLRGTGYFTF,TGTGCCAGCAGCTTAAGAGGGACAGGGTATTTCACCTTC
TRBD2,TRBV15,TRBJ2-7,-,CATSSRVGGRFYEQYF,TGTGCCACCAGCAGCCGGGTCGGCGGGAGGTTCTACGAGCAGTACTTC
TRBD1,TRBV2,TRBJ2-2,once,CASRPTGAGELFF,TGTGCCAGCCGCCCGACAGGGGCCGGGGAGCTGTTTTTT
-,TRBV9,TRBJ1-5,few,CASSAGLNNQPQHF,TGTGCCAGCAGCGCGGGACTGAACAATCAGCCCCAGCATTTT
TRBD1,TRBV19,TRBJ2-1,-,CASSGTGVPGEQFF,TGTGCCAGTAGTGGAACAGGGGTCCCGGGTGAGCAGTTCTTC
TRBD1,TRBV18,TRBJ1-1,-,CASSPTGQPNTEAFF,TGTGCCAGCTCACCAACGGGACAGCCGAACACTGAAGCTTTCTTT
-,TRBV6-4,TRBJ2-2,-,CASSPRITSNTGELFF,TGTGCCAGCAGTCCTCGGATAACGTCGAACACCGGGGAGCTGTTTTTT
TRBD1,TRBV6-5,TRBJ1-2,-,CASSKTGYGYTF,TGTGCCAGCAGTAAGACAGGGTATGGCTACACCTTC
-,TRBV7-2,TRBJ2-7,-,CASSLVGGKYEQYF,TGTGCCAGCAGCTTAGTGGGTGGGAAGTACGAGCAGTACTTC
TRBD1,TRBV14,TRBJ1-2,-,CASSPGQTYGYTF,TGTGCCAGCAGCCCGGGACAGACTTATGGCTACACCTTC
-,TRBV19,TRBJ1-2,-,CASGPGIYGYTF,TGTGCCAGCGGGCCCGGAATATATGGCTACACCTTC